This entry is about one TCR beta chain. The target antigen is unknown. The data were taken from a study of T cells in Graves' hyperthyroidism and ophthalmopathy. Study-wide points: Blood shared most expanded thyroid clonotypes above 0.001.

The diagnostic basis comprised clinical symptoms, serum thyroxine and TRAb, thyroid ultrasound and orbital computed tomography. PBMCs were sourced from approximately 10 ml fresh peripheral blood. The ends were cut back, 2 bases at V and 9 bases at J, with 14 bases in the middle. Germline V gives CDR1 SGHTA, CDR2 FQGTGA. CDR3 length equals 15 residues. What was amplified from RNA transcripts were TCR beta CDR3 regions. The HTBI set primed first-round TCR CDR3 RT-PCR. TCRdb analysed the multiplex PCR reads with MiXCR anew, one entry per CDR3 protein. The profile shows roughly 100,000 distinct CDR3 sequences, around 50% of them singletons.

The clonotype was recovered from a man aged 40-50 years with Graves' hyperthyroidism. Sequenced input: blood. The chain carries TRBV7-3 and TRBJ1-6; no clear D gene. The CDR3 DNA is TGTGCCAGCAGCTTAGGCTTGGGCAAGGGTTCACCCCTCCACTTT. This encodes CASSLGLGKGSPLHF.